This T cell receptor (beta chain) was documented in a study of blood T cell repertoires in COVID-19. The table came from immunoSEQ multiplex PCR; TCRdb's copy has only in-frame clones and leaves some out. The sample has about 410,000 clones; over 75% are singletons. The CDR3 runs 16 residues. The V gene end was trimmed by 1 base and the J gene end by 3 bases; junction bases not matched to a gene: 5. The V gene's germline CDR1 is SGHVT and CDR2 SQSDAQ. Sequencing was done on a sample of peripheral blood. The gene calls are TRBV7-4 and TRBJ1-1; 10 bases align to TRBD1. This receptor was identified in a woman aged 40-49 years with COVID-19, enrolled during active disease. For the CDR3, the DNA is TGTGCCAGCAGCTTAGTGAGGGGGACAGGGGACACTGAAGCTTTCTTT. Translation: CASSLVRGTGDTEAFF.